The rows below give T cell receptor beta chains drawn from one sample of a study of cytomegalovirus exposure and HLA in healthy donors. Here immunoSEQ multiplex PCR was the method, and the copy in TCRdb shows in-frame clones only, minus some. The data contain some 120,000 clones, around 83% of them singletons. The material sequenced was PBMCs. These receptors were obtained from a woman aged 25 to 39 in good health and CMV-seropositive. The CDR3 runs from the conserved cysteine through the conserved F or W. D genes are given only for firm matches. Size tells how often a clone was seen (once, few, many) or the class of an expanded clone, and some rows leave it out.

J gene,D gene,V gene,clone size,CDR3 DNA,CDR3 protein
TRBJ2-3,TRBD2,TRBV10-3,NA,TGTGCCATCAGTGGGGGACTAGCGGGGACCACAGATACGCAGTATTTT,CAISGGLAGTTDTQYF
TRBJ1-1,TRBD1,TRBV5-6,NA,TGTGCCAGCATAGGACAGGGCCGAATGGAGAACACTGAAGCTTTCTTT,CASIGQGRMENTEAFF
TRBJ2-7,TRBD2,TRBV7-2,NA,TGTGCCAGCGGCCCACCTCAACTAGCGGGAGGGCGCGAGCAGTACTTC,CASGPPQLAGGREQYF
TRBJ2-3,TRBD2,TRBV27,NA,TGTGCCAGCACCCGGGGGGACCCAATCACAGATACGCAGTATTTT,CASTRGDPITDTQYF
TRBJ1-2,NA,TRBV5-4,NA,TGTGCCAGCAGCCTGTACCAGGGGACGGGCGGCTACACCTTC,CASSLYQGTGGYTF
TRBJ2-1,TRBD2,TRBV7-9,NA,TGTGCCAGCAGCTCCATTCTAGCGGGAGTTCCATACAATGAGCAGTTCTTC,CASSSILAGVPYNEQFF
TRBJ2-1,NA,TRBV5-1,NA,TGCGCCAGCAGCTTAACTAGTACATTAAGCAATGAGCAGTTCTTC,CASSLTSTLSNEQFF
TRBJ1-4,NA,TRBV5-4,NA,TGTGCCAGCAGCTTGGGCACGAGAGAAAAACTGTTTTTT,CASSLGTREKLFF
TRBJ1-4,NA,TRBV7-9,NA,TGTGCCGTACCTGACGGGTTTAATGAAAAACTGTTTTTT,CAVPDGFNEKLFF
TRBJ2-1,TRBD1,TRBV25-1,few,TGTGCCAGCACCCGACAGGGTTCAGCGTTGGTAGGTGAGCAGTTCTTC,CASTRQGSALVGEQFF
TRBJ2-7,NA,TRBV27,NA,TGTGCCAGCAGTTGGGAGCTGGGTAACCACGAGCAGTACTTC,CASSWELGNHEQYF
TRBJ2-1,TRBD2,TRBV7-2,NA,TGTGCCAGCAGCTACGGGGGGGCCAATGAGCAGTTCTTC,CASSYGGANEQFF
TRBJ2-5,TRBD1,TRBV27,NA,TGTGCCAGCAGTTACAGGGGGCGAGGTGAGACCCAGTACTTC,CASSYRGRGETQYF
TRBJ1-4,NA,TRBV21-1,NA,TGTGCCAGCAGCCCGCACACAGGGAAGGGGGCCACTAATGAAAAACTGTTTTTT,CASSPHTGKGATNEKLFF
TRBJ2-7,NA,TRBV6-1,NA,TGTGCCAGCAGTGAAGATGGGGGGGCCGCCTACGAGCAGTACTTC,CASSEDGGAAYEQYF
TRBJ1-1,NA,TRBV6-1,NA,TGTGCCAGCATCTTCACAGGGTCGATCACTGAAGCTTTCTTT,CASIFTGSITEAFF
TRBJ2-1,NA,TRBV19,NA,TGTGCCAGTAGTCCTGGGACTTCCTACAATGAGCAGTTCTTC,CASSPGTSYNEQFF
TRBJ2-2,NA,TRBV5-1,NA,TGCGCCAGCAGCTACCTACCAAACACCGGGGAGCTGTTTTTT,CASSYLPNTGELFF
TRBJ2-1,NA,TRBV6-1,few,TGTGCCAGCAATGGAGGGACCTACAATGAGCAGTTCTTC,CASNGGTYNEQFF
TRBJ2-7,NA,TRBV27,once,TGTGCCAGCAGTAGACAGGAGGTACAGAAGAGGGAGCAGTACTTC,CASSRQEVQKREQYF
TRBJ1-4,TRBD1,TRBV27,NA,TGTGCCAGCAGCCCAACAGGGGTGGCTAATGAAAAACTGTTTTTT,CASSPTGVANEKLFF
TRBJ2-7,NA,TRBV20-1,NA,TGCAGTGCCACAGTCTCCTACGAGCAGTACTTC,CSATVSYEQYF
TRBJ2-7,NA,TRBV27,NA,TGTGCCAGCAGTTTATCCGGGACTGCGTACGGGGAGCAGTACTTC,CASSLSGTAYGEQYF
TRBJ1-1,NA,TRBV30,NA,TGTGCCTGGAGTTGGGGACAGAACACTGAAGCTTTCTTT,CAWSWGQNTEAFF
TRBJ2-3,TRBD2,TRBV2,NA,TGTGCCAGCAAAAAGAGGTGGACTAGCGGCACAGATACGCAGTATTTT,CASKKRWTSGTDTQYF
TRBJ2-3,TRBD2,TRBV5-1,NA,TGCGCCAGCAGAAGGGGAGGGGTCGGCACAGATACGCAGTATTTT,CASRRGGVGTDTQYF
TRBJ1-2,TRBD1,TRBV19,NA,TGTGCCAGTAGTAATGGGACAGGTGGCTATGGCTACACCTTC,CASSNGTGGYGYTF
TRBJ1-5,TRBD1,TRBV2,NA,TGTGCCAGCGTTCGGGTGCCGGGACAGGGGCCCCAGCATTTT,CASVRVPGQGPQHF
TRBJ2-7,TRBD1,TRBV30,NA,TGTGCCTGGGGCTTCGGGACAGGGGGCAGGAACGAGCAGTACTTC,CAWGFGTGGRNEQYF
TRBJ1-1,NA,TRBV5-8,NA,TGTGCCAGCAGTCCCGGGGGAGGGACAGAAGCTTTCTTT,CASSPGGGTEAFF
TRBJ2-7,NA,TRBV4-2,NA,TGTGCCAGCAGCCAAGAATCTGACCGCGGGTCCTACGAGCAGTACTTC,CASSQESDRGSYEQYF
TRBJ1-2,TRBD1,TRBV5-6,NA,TGTGCCAGCAGCTTGGGACAGGGGCTAGGGGGTGGCTACACCTTC,CASSLGQGLGGGYTF
TRBJ2-1,NA,TRBV7-9,NA,TGTGCCAGCAGCTTACTGGACAGCTCCTACAATGAGCAGTTCTTC,CASSLLDSSYNEQFF
TRBJ2-7,NA,TRBV7-9,NA,TGTGCCAGCAGCCTCACAAACGAGCAGTACTTC,CASSLTNEQYF
TRBJ1-1,NA,TRBV5-1,NA,TGCGCCAGCAGCTTGGTCGGGGGGATGATCACTGAAGCTTTCTTT,CASSLVGGMITEAFF